This T cell receptor (beta chain) emerged from a study of CD4+ T cells in melanoma (dated by TCRdb to the early 2020s). About the investigation overall: Neoantigen-specific CD4+ T cells in human melanoma were what the study investigated. Results and caveats for the whole study, not just this receptor: Diverse differentiation states were reported to be shown by neoantigen-specific CD4+ T cells in melanoma. Neoantigen-specific CD4+ T cells were reported to be correlated with the function of CD8+ T cells, macrophages and B cells.

Donors were patients with melanoma. Preparation of the library involved the immunoSEQ multiplex PCR assay. TCRdb holds this immuneACCESS table with in-frame rearrangements only. Some clones are missing; in checked studies, unresolved V genes explain under half, and the rest has no known cause. The sample data list 10,000 to 12,000 clones, and roughly 60% of these were observed just once. The leading ten clones occupy around an eighth of the sample. Reading from cysteine to phenylalanine, the CDR3 counts 15 amino acids. CDR3 DNA only is kept here, 45 bases in frame from base 1. V trim: 6 bases; J trim: 4 bases; unmatched bases: 5. CDR1 and CDR2 are drawn from the germline V gene: KGHSH, LQKENI. A remark on this clone: What this receptor recognizes is not known. Within one base of it there is no much larger clone, and no base qualities were kept.

The sample taken for sequencing was cells from a culture (not recorded whether cultured in vitro). This chain joins TRBV18 to TRBJ2-2; 10 bases in the middle match TRBD1. This receptor was taken from a human donor with melanoma. The CDR3 protein: CASSRDRGPTGELFF. The base sequence is TGTGCCAGCTCTCGCGACAGGGGGCCCACCGGGGAGCTGTTTTTT. Where the CDR3 stops, the reference TRBV18 and TRBJ2-2 genes take over; the full variable domain is NAGVMQNPRHLVRRRGQEARLRCSPMKGHSHVYWYRQLPEEGLKFMVYLQKENIIDESGMPKERFSAEFPKEGPSILRIQQVVRGDSAAYFCASSRDRGPTGELFFGEGSRLTVL.